The clone carrying this TCR beta chain was seen more than once but under ten times. Its target is unknown. The sample originates from a study of OX40 agonist ivuxolimab in advanced cancers. Study-wide context: Intravenous ivuxolimab was administered to patients every 2 weeks at 0.01 to 10 mg/kg. Study-wide findings and caveats: Within 6 weeks, CD4+ and CD8+ blood T cells expanded clonally at 0.1 to 3.0 mg/kg. More expanded clones were found, on average, in CD8+ than in CD4+ T cells. Partial responders treated at 0.1-3.0 mg/kg exhibited clonal expansion among the lowest measured.

The ends lost 5 bases at V and 4 bases at J; junction bases unmatched: 10. This CDR3 spans 15 amino acids. Germline V gives CDR1 MNHEY, CDR2 SMNVEV (reference sequence). Using immunoSEQ multiplex PCR, the repertoire was profiled, and TCRdb retains in-frame clones only, with some absent. Among tens of thousands of clones listed, about nine tenths were seen once. J is TRBJ1-2 and V is TRBV27, with 7 positions matching TRBD1. The TCR was taken from an adult with an advanced solid tumor such as melanoma, head and neck, liver or kidney cancer. The specimen comprised CD4+ or CD8+ T cells sorted from blood, sampled in a trial of the OX40 agonist ivuxolimab. The CDR3 here is CASSPRQGVAYGYTF. The CDR3, as DNA: TGTGCCAGCAGTCCCCGACAGGGAGTGGCCTATGGCTACACCTTC.